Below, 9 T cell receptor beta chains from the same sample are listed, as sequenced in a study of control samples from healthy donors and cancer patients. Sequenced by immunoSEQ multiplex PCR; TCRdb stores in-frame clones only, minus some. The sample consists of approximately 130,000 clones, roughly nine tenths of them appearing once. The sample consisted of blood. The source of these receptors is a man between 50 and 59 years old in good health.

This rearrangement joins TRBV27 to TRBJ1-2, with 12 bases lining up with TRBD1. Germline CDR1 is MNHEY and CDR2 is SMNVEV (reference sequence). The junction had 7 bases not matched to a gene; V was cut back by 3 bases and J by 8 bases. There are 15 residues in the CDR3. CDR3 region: CASSFQGQGARGYTF. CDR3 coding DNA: TGTGCCAGCAGTTTCCAGGGACAGGGGGCCAGGGGCTACACCTTC.

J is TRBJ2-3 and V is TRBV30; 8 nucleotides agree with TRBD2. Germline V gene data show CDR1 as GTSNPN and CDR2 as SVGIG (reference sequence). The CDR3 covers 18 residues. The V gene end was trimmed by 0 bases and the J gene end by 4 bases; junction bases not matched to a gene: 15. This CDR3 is CAWSVLGPGGAVADTQYF. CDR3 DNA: TGTGCCTGGAGTGTACTGGGACCCGGGGGGGCCGTCGCAGATACGCAGTATTTT.

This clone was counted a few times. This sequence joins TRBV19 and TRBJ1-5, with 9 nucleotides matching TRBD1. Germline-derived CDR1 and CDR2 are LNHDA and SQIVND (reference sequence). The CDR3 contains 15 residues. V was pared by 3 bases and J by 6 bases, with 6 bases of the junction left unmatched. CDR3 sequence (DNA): TGTGCCAGTAGTATCCACACAGGGGGCACTCAGCCCCAGCATTTT. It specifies CASSIHTGGTQPQHF.

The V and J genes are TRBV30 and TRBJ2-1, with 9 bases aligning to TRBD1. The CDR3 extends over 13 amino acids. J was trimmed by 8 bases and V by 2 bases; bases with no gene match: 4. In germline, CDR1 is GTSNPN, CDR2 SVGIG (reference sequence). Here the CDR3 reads CAWSYRGRDEQFF. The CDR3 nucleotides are TGTGCCTGGAGTTACAGGGGGCGGGATGAGCAGTTCTTC.

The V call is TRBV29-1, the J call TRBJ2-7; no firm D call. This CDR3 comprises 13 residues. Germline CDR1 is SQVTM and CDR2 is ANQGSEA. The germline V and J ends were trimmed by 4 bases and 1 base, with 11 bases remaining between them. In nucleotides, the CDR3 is TGCAGCGTTGCAGGAGTCCAATCCTACGAGCAGTACTTC. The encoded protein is CSVAGVQSYEQYF.

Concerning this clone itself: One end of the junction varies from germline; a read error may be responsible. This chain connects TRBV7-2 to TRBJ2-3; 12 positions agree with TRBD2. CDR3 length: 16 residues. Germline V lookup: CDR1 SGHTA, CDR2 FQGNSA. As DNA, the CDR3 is TGTGCCAGCAGCCTAGCGGGGGGGCGACTCACAGATACGCAGTATTTT. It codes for CASSLAGGRLTDTQYF.

CDR3 DNA sequence: TGCGCCAGTACTATGGTCCCAGGCAACACAGATACGCAGTATTTT. Translating it yields CASTMVPGNTDTQYF. The chain couples TRBV5-1 to TRBJ2-3; D is unresolved. Trimming took 8 bases from V and 2 from J, leaving 18 bases between them. This CDR3 region has 15 residues. Germline assignment: CDR1 SGHRS and CDR2 YFSETQ.

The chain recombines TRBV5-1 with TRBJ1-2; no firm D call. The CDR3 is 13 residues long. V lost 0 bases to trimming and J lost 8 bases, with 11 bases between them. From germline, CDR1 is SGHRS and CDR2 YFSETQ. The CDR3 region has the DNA TGCGCCAGCAGCTTGGAAATTGACGGGGGCTACACCTTC. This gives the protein CASSLEIDGGYTF.

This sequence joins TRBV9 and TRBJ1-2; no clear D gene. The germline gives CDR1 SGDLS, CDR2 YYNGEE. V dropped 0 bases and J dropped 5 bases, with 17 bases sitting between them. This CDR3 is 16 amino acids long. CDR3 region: CASSVVSGLNTYGYTF. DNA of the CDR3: TGTGCCAGCAGCGTAGTCTCGGGCCTTAACACTTATGGCTACACCTTC.